Following are 18 T cell receptor beta chains from one sample sequenced in a study of blood T cell repertoires in COVID-19. Clones were read by immunoSEQ multiplex PCR, and TCRdb kept only the in-frame ones, dropping some. Seen here are around 90,000 clones, approximately 86% observed once, and the top ten hold around 2%. Input material: peripheral blood. The receptor set was obtained from a man aged 50 to 59 with COVID-19, enrolled during active disease.

The J gene is TRBJ2-1, the V gene TRBV7-2; 12 nucleotides match TRBD2. The V segment lost 0 bases and the J segment 1 base; nucleotides outside the gene matches: 4. The CDR3 consists of 18 residues. Germline V gene lookup returns CDR1 SGHTA and CDR2 FQGNSA. CDR3 nucleotide sequence: TGTGCCAGCAGCTTAGCCGCTAGCGGGGGGGCATCCTACAATGAGCAGTTCTTC. It is translated as CASSLAASGGASYNEQFF.

The chain couples TRBV30 to TRBJ1-5, with D tentatively TRBD1 (6 bases). This CDR3 contains 14 residues. CDR1 and CDR2 (germline): GTSNPN, SVGIG (reference sequence). V lost 0 bases and J lost 5, with 11 bases in between. CDR3 bases: TGTGCCTGGAGTGTACGTGGGGGCTATCAGCCCCAGCATTTT. It specifies CAWSVRGGYQPQHF.

This clone was seen once. The gene calls are TRBV7-9 and TRBJ1-2; D call uncertain. This CDR3 spans 14 amino acids. V lost 5 bases and J 3 bases, leaving 13 bases between the germline ends. Germline V CDR1 and CDR2: SEHNR, FQNEAQ (reference sequence). This CDR3 reads CASSPIDRDYGYTF. Here the CDR3 DNA reads TGTGCCAGCAGCCCGATAGATCGAGACTATGGCTACACCTTC. Combining the CDR3 with reference TRBV7-9 and TRBJ1-2 gives the whole variable domain DTGVSQNPRHKITKRGQNVTFRCDPISEHNRLYWYRQTLGQGPEFLTYFQNEAQLEKSRLLSDRFSAERPKGSFSTLEIQRTEQGDSAMYLCASSPIDRDYGYTFGSGTRLTVV.

V and J are TRBV11-2 and TRBJ2-2, with D perhaps TRBD2 (6 bases). The CDR3 has 14 residues. In germline, CDR1 is SGHAT, CDR2 FQNNGV. V was cut by 4 bases and J by 3 bases, with 9 bases left in between. CDR3: CASSWGVDTGELFF. In DNA form, the CDR3 reads TGTGCCAGCAGCTGGGGGGTAGACACCGGGGAGCTGTTTTTT. Using reference TRBV11-2 and TRBJ2-2 for the parts outside the CDR3, the full variable domain is EAGVAQSPRYKIIEKRQSVAFWCNPISGHATLYWYQQILGQGPKLLIQFQNNGVVDDSQLPKDRFSAERLKGVDSTLKIQPAKLEDSAVYLCASSWGVDTGELFFGEGSRLTVL.

This clone was seen more than once but under ten times. The chain has TRBV9 and TRBJ1-4; D is uncertain. The CDR3 covers 15 residues. Between the trimmed V and J ends, which lost 0 bases and 4 bases, there was a span of 10 bases. Looked up from germline, CDR1 is SGDLS and CDR2 is YYNGEE. CDR3: CASSVGSGYNEKLFF. As DNA, the CDR3 is TGTGCCAGCAGCGTAGGGTCGGGGTATAATGAAAAACTGTTTTTT.

The DNA of the CDR3 is TGTGCCAGCAGCGCAGGCTCGAAGCAAGAGACCCAGTACTTC. It yields the protein CASSAGSKQETQYF. The gene calls are TRBV6-6 and TRBJ2-5; D gene uncertain. Germline CDR1 and CDR2: MNHNY and SVGAGI (reference sequence). Trimming took off 6 bases at V and 2 bases at J, with 13 bases between the two ends. The CDR3 has 14 residues.

This chain links TRBV15 with TRBJ1-5, with 8 bases identical to TRBD1. Trimming cost V 5 bases and J 4 bases; bases outside gene matches: 1. Germline values: CDR1 LNHNV, CDR2 YYDKDF (reference sequence). This CDR3 has 13 amino acids. CDR3 sequence reads: CATSRTGNQPQHF. CDR3 DNA sequence: TGTGCCACCAGCCGGACAGGGAATCAGCCCCAGCATTTT.

This sequence joins TRBV30 and TRBJ1-1, with D hard to call. This CDR3 spans 15 amino acids. Germline V CDR1 and CDR2: GTSNPN, SVGIG (reference sequence). The V gene lost 0 bases and the J gene lost 4 bases, with 15 bases spanning the gap. The chain's CDR3 is CAWSVQGRRGTEAFF. The CDR3 DNA reads as TGTGCCTGGAGTGTACAAGGGAGGAGAGGCACTGAAGCTTTCTTT. The whole variable domain, remainder taken from reference TRBV30 and TRBJ1-1, is SQTIHQWPATLVQPVGSPLSLECTVEGTSNPNLYWYRQAAGRGLQLLFYSVGIGQISSEVPQNLSASRPQDRQFILSSKKLLLSDSGFYLCAWSVQGRRGTEAFFGQGTRLTVV.

This chain connects TRBV6-5 to TRBJ2-1; the match to TRBD2 covers 8 bases. Losses at the gene ends were 2 bases for V and 8 bases for J; bases not matched to a gene: 5. The CDR3 consists of 14 residues. Germline V gives CDR1 MNHEY, CDR2 SVGAGI. In DNA form, the CDR3 reads TGTGCCAGCAGTTACGGGCGGGGGGCCTATGAGCAGTTCTTC. It codes for CASSYGRGAYEQFF.

Only one count was recorded for this clone. The DNA of the CDR3 is TGCGCCAGCAGCCAGCGAGGACAGGCTGGGGCCAACGTCCTGACTTTC. Protein: CASSQRGQAGANVLTF. The chain joins TRBV4-1 to TRBJ2-6, with 7 bases identical to TRBD1. Trimming removed 3 bases from V and 2 bases from J; junction bases left unmatched: 4. The CDR3 is 16 residues long. Germline V lookup: CDR1 MGHRA, CDR2 YSYEKL.

The chain carries TRBV3-1 (or the pseudogene TRBV3-2) and TRBJ1-2; 8 nucleotides match TRBD1. The CDR3 covers 14 residues. Germline V gives CDR1 LGHDT, CDR2 YNNKEL (reference sequence). The trim removed 0 bases at V and 6 bases at J, leaving 3 bases unmatched. Here the CDR3 DNA reads TGTGCCAGCAGCCAAGATTTCAGGGGGCATGGCTACACCTTC. Its translation: CASSQDFRGHGYTF.

The rearrangement joins TRBV29-1 to TRBJ1-2, with 8 bases lining up with TRBD1. V was pared by 3 bases and J by 4 bases, with 7 bases of the junction left unmatched. Germline-derived CDR1 and CDR2 are SQVTM and ANQGSEA. CDR3 length: 14 residues. CDR3 nucleotides: TGCAGCGTTGAGGGCCAGGGGGCCCCCTATGGCTACACCTTC. It specifies CSVEGQGAPYGYTF.

The V gene is TRBV28, the J gene TRBJ2-7, with D perhaps TRBD2 (7 bases). V gave up 6 bases and J gave up 6 bases, with 27 bases separating them. CDR3 length equals 17 residues. Germline CDR1 is MDHEN and CDR2 is SYDVKM. The CDR3 is CASRSQGRGAPKREQYF. For the CDR3, the DNA is TGTGCCAGCAGGAGCCAGGGGAGGGGCGCCCCCAAACGCGAGCAGTACTTC.

The rearrangement joins TRBV2 to TRBJ1-4, with 8 bases fitting TRBD1. J was trimmed by 8 bases and V by 6 bases; bases with no gene match: 11. The CDR3 runs 15 residues. CDR1 and CDR2 from the germline V gene are SNHLY and FYNNEI. CDR3 sequence: CASSVDRGGREKLFF. The CDR3 bases are TGTGCCAGCAGCGTCGACAGGGGTGGGAGGGAAAAACTGTTTTTT.

The CDR3 region is CASSPGQRVLHTDTQYF. The CDR3 DNA reads TGTGCCAGCAGCCCAGGACAGAGAGTTCTACACACAGATACGCAGTATTTT. The genes are TRBV7-2 and TRBJ2-3, with D possibly being TRBD1 (6 bases). CDR3 length: 17 residues. V lost 5 bases and J 2 bases, leaving 20 bases between the germline ends. From germline, CDR1 is SGHTA and CDR2 FQGNSA.

The chain couples TRBV5-1 to TRBJ1-2; 8 nucleotides agree with TRBD1. V was pared by 4 bases and J by 2 bases, with 4 bases of the junction left unmatched. CDR1 and CDR2 (germline): SGHRS, YFSETQ. The CDR3 is made up of 14 amino acids. Here the CDR3 reads CASSPGGSNYGYTF. The DNA of the CDR3 is TGCGCCAGCAGCCCAGGGGGCTCAAACTATGGCTACACCTTC.

J is TRBJ1-1 and V is TRBV6-5; 10 nucleotides line up with TRBD1. V lost 6 bases to trimming and J lost 6 bases; unmatched junction nucleotides: 7. CDR3 size: 14 residues. Germline CDR1 reads MNHEY; CDR2 reads SVGAGI. In DNA form, the CDR3 reads TGTGCCAGCAGCATCAACGACAGGGGGCCTGAAGCTTTCTTT. Translation gives CASSINDRGPEAFF.

The chain has TRBV13 and TRBJ1-6; D remains ambiguous. This CDR3 is 15 amino acids long. The V gene's germline CDR1 is PRHDT and CDR2 FYEKMQ (reference sequence). V was clipped by 2 bases and J by 11 bases, with 16 bases between them. Here the CDR3 reads CASSLRTGIFAPLHF. For the CDR3, the DNA is TGTGCCAGCAGCTTAAGGACGGGGATTTTCGCACCCCTCCACTTT.